A selection of T cell receptor beta chains follows, all from one sample in a study of T cell responses to AZD1222 COVID-19 vaccine. Only in-frame clones appear in the TCRdb table, and some are missing; sequencing was by immunoSEQ multiplex PCR. The profile covers about 140,000 clones, with over 75% appearing a single time and about 4.4% taken by the ten largest. The sample in question was peripheral blood, obtained on day 0 of AZD1222 vaccination. These receptors were collected from an adult in good health. Each CDR3 is given with its conserved first and last residue. The D gene is left open where the match is weak. The size entry is marked missing in some rows and otherwise reads once, few, many or a size class.

abundance	v_gene	len	j_gene	d_gene	CDR3nt	CDR3aa
NA	TRBV28	14	TRBJ2-7	TRBD1	TGTGCCAGCAGTTCCCCGGGACAGAAATACGAGCAGTACTTC	CASSSPGQKYEQYF
NA	TRBV27	14	TRBJ2-5	NA	TGTGCCAGCAGGCGCAGGGGTTCTCTTGAGACCCAGTACTTC	CASRRRGSLETQYF
NA	TRBV12-3/TRBV12-4	12	TRBJ1-5	NA	TGTGCCAGCAGCCAGGGATATCAGCCCCAGCATTTT	CASSQGYQPQHF
NA	TRBV27	15	TRBJ1-5	NA	TGTGCCAGCAGTCCTGGGGAGGTAAGCAATCAGCCCCAGCATTTT	CASSPGEVSNQPQHF
NA	TRBV5-1	13	TRBJ1-2	NA	TGCGCCAGCAGCTTTGGGGCAGATTATGGCTACACCTTC	CASSFGADYGYTF
NA	TRBV25-1	14	TRBJ1-2	NA	TGTGCCAGCAGTCCCTGGGGCGGGGATGGTGGCTACACCTTC	CASSPWGGDGGYTF
NA	TRBV28	17	TRBJ1-5	NA	TGTGCCAGCAGTTCTACCGGGACTCAGATTGGCAATCAGCCCCAGCATTTT	CASSSTGTQIGNQPQHF
few	TRBV30	15	TRBJ1-2	NA	TGTGCCTCTCCCTCGGGGATTCCAGGGCATTATGGCTACACCTTC	CASPSGIPGHYGYTF
NA	TRBV6-1	15	TRBJ1-4	NA	TGTGCCAGCAGTGAAGCGATGGGGGCTGGTGAAAAACTGTTTTTT	CASSEAMGAGEKLFF
NA	TRBV18	16	TRBJ1-4	NA	TGTGCCAGCTCTCCCAGCAGCGGGGCGGCTAATGAAAAACTGTTTTTT	CASSPSSGAANEKLFF
NA	TRBV5-1	14	TRBJ2-1	TRBD2	TGCGCCAGCAGCCCCGGGGGGGTCCGGGATGAGCAGTTCTTC	CASSPGGVRDEQFF
NA	TRBV10-3	13	TRBJ1-2	TRBD1	TGTGCCATCACCACGGGACAGGGGAGAGGCTACACCTTC	CAITTGQGRGYTF
NA	TRBV29-1	17	TRBJ2-2	TRBD2	TGCAGCGTTCGTTATGTAGCGGGGGGGTCCAACACCGGGGAGCTGTTTTTT	CSVRYVAGGSNTGELFF
NA	TRBV2	14	TRBJ1-6	TRBD1	TGTGCCAGCTGCGGCAGGGGGGGCATATCACCCCTCCACTTT	CASCGRGGISPLHF
NA	TRBV29-1	16	TRBJ1-3	TRBD1	TGCAGCGTTGAACGACAGGGGGGAAGCTCTGGAAACACCATATATTTT	CSVERQGGSSGNTIYF
NA	TRBV2	15	TRBJ2-2	NA	TGTGCCAGCAAATACTTGACAGTGAACACCGGGGAGCTGTTTTTT	CASKYLTVNTGELFF
once	TRBV13	16	TRBJ2-7	TRBD2	TGTGCCAGCAGCGCGAGAAAGCGGGGGGTACCCTACGAGCAGTACTTC	CASSARKRGVPYEQYF
NA	TRBV25-1	12	TRBJ1-1	NA	TGTGCCAGCAGTGGAATTGATACTGAAGCTTTCTTT	CASSGIDTEAFF
once	TRBV2	13	TRBJ1-6	NA	TGTGCCAGCAGTGAATTTGAGTCCTCACCCCTCCACTTT	CASSEFESSPLHF
NA	TRBV24-1	13	TRBJ1-2	NA	TGTGCCACCAGTCGGGGGGCAGGGAATGGCTACACCTTC	CATSRGAGNGYTF
NA	TRBV4-2	17	TRBJ2-7	TRBD2	TGTGCCAGCAGCCGCTTCCCCGGGACTAGCGGCACCTACGAGCAGTACTTC	CASSRFPGTSGTYEQYF
NA	TRBV7-7	14	TRBJ2-5	NA	TGTGCTAGCAGCCCAGTGACAGGCCAAGAGACCCAGTACTTC	CASSPVTGQETQYF
NA	TRBV12-3/TRBV12-4	13	TRBJ2-1	TRBD2	TGTGCCAGCAGTTGGGGGGGGTACAATGAGCAGTTCTTC	CASSWGGYNEQFF
NA	TRBV5-4	16	TRBJ2-5	TRBD1	TGTGCCAGCAGCGGCCGAAGACAGGGAACTCAAGAGACCCAGTACTTC	CASSGRRQGTQETQYF
NA	TRBV19	13	TRBJ1-2	NA	TGTGCCAGTAGTATTCGGGGGATCTATGGCTACACCTTC	CASSIRGIYGYTF
NA	TRBV7-3	17	TRBJ2-2	NA	TGTGCCAGCAGCTTAACCGGGAGCAATGTGCGGACCGGGGAGCTGTTTTTT	CASSLTGSNVRTGELFF
NA	TRBV19	14	TRBJ1-2	NA	TGTGCCAGTACCGAAAGGGGCCCTAACTATGGCTACACCTTC	CASTERGPNYGYTF
once	TRBV28	16	TRBJ1-2	TRBD1	TGTGCCAGCACCAGGACAGGGAGTGGAAGATGGTATGGCTACACCTTC	CASTRTGSGRWYGYTF
once	TRBV6-1	14	TRBJ1-2	NA	TGTGCCAGCAGTGAACAGAGCCCCAACTATGGCTACACCTTC	CASSEQSPNYGYTF
few	TRBV5-4	16	TRBJ1-1	TRBD1	TGTGCCAGCAGCTCCGGGACAGGGGGCGGTAGAACTGAAGCTTTCTTT	CASSSGTGGGRTEAFF
NA	TRBV11-2	14	TRBJ1-2	TRBD1	TGTGCCAGCAGTCTGTCAGGGGGCGCAGAAGGCTACACCTTC	CASSLSGGAEGYTF
NA	TRBV7-2	16	TRBJ2-5	TRBD2	TGTGCCAGCAGCTTGCGACTAGCGGGGGGCAGAGAGACCCAGTACTTC	CASSLRLAGGRETQYF
NA	TRBV10-2	15	TRBJ2-1	NA	TGCGCCAGCAGTGTCCCGGGAGACTCCTACAATGAGCAGTTCTTC	CASSVPGDSYNEQFF
NA	TRBV29-1	14	TRBJ2-5	NA	TGCAGCGTTGTCCCCAGCGGTAGCCAAGAGACCCAGTACTTC	CSVVPSGSQETQYF
NA	TRBV6-2/TRBV6-3	14	TRBJ2-3	NA	TGTGCCAGCAGTTACTCAGACAACACAGATACGCAGTATTTT	CASSYSDNTDTQYF
NA	TRBV10-1	18	TRBJ1-5	NA	TGCGCCAGCGAGCGGGTCGTGACAGGTGGGTATAGCAATCAGCCCCAGCATTTT	CASERVVTGGYSNQPQHF
NA	TRBV10-3	15	TRBJ2-3	NA	TGTGCCATCAGTAGAGGGTTGGCGGACACAGATACGCAGTATTTT	CAISRGLADTDTQYF
NA	TRBV20-1	10	TRBJ1-2	NA	TGCAGCCCATGGGGAAATGGCTACACCTTC	CSPWGNGYTF
NA	TRBV19	11	TRBJ1-2	NA	TGTGCCAGTGACGGATACTATGGCTACACCTTC	CASDGYYGYTF
NA	TRBV27	15	TRBJ2-1	TRBD2	TGTGCCAGCAGTTTTACCCTAGCGGGAGTATATGAGCAGTTCTTC	CASSFTLAGVYEQFF
NA	TRBV12-3/TRBV12-4	13	TRBJ2-7	TRBD1	TGTGCCAGCAGTTTCGGGACAGTCTACGAGCAGTACTTC	CASSFGTVYEQYF